One sample yielded the 9 T cell receptor beta chains listed below, sequenced in a study of blood T cells in healthy people across ages. Alongside a J-beta primer mix, a sample-barcoded 5' primer served in a second PCR lasting roughly 6 to 12 cycles. Each CDR3 protein gets one entry after TCRdb re-called the 5' RACE reads with MiXCR. The data show about 1.4 million distinct CDR3 sequences, 59% seen once. The sequenced material came from blood. The receptors were sampled from a man aged 18 to 29 in good health.

The gene calls are TRBV28 and TRBJ2-4; possible D gene TRBD2, 7 bases. The J call may be faulty, since TRBJ2-7 better matches the DNA end. CDR1 and CDR2 (germline): MDHEN, SYDVKM. The CDR3 is 13 amino acids. The CDR3 nucleotides are TGTGCCAGCAGGGAGGGGGGGACCTACGAGCAGTACTTC. It encodes CASREGGTYEQYF.

This chain links TRBV29-1 with TRBJ2-5, with 10 bases matching TRBD2. CDR3 length: 14 amino acids. J was trimmed by 2 bases and V by 4 bases; bases with no gene match: 4. CDR1 and CDR2 (germline): SQVTM, ANQGSEA. CDR3 residues: CSVASGSGQETQYF. CDR3 bases: TGCAGCGTTGCTAGCGGGAGTGGGCAAGAGACCCAGTACTTC.

The chain combines TRBV7-2 with TRBJ1-1; D is uncertain. Trimming cost V 0 bases and J 7 bases, with 9 bases left between them. The CDR3 has 13 residues. The V gene's germline CDR1 is SGHTA and CDR2 FQGNSA. CDR3 residues: CASSLAVPNEAFF. In DNA form, the CDR3 reads TGTGCCAGCAGCTTAGCTGTACCCAATGAAGCTTTCTTT.

This sequence joins TRBV11-1 and TRBJ2-1; TRBD2 matches at 12 bases. J lost 0 bases, V lost 6 bases, and 6 bases had no gene match. Germline lookup yields CDR1 SGHAT and CDR2 FQDESV (reference sequence). The CDR3 extends over 17 amino acids. The CDR3 region is CASRLAGGRPSYNEQFF. For the CDR3, the DNA is TGTGCCAGCAGACTAGCGGGGGGCCGCCCCTCCTACAATGAGCAGTTCTTC. Together with reference TRBV11-1 and TRBJ2-1, the CDR3 gives the full variable domain: EAEVAQSPRYKITEKSQAVAFWCDPISGHATLYWYRQILGQGPELLVQFQDESVVDDSQLPKDRFSAERLKGVDSTLKIQPAELGDSAMYLCASRLAGGRPSYNEQFFGPGTRLTVL.

This chain connects TRBV5-1 to TRBJ1-2; 9 bases are shared with TRBD1. This CDR3 has 14 residues. CDR1 is SGHRS and CDR2 is YFSETQ in the germline V gene. The trim removed 4 bases at V and 8 bases at J, leaving 9 bases unmatched. CDR3 sequence (DNA): TGCGCCAGCAGCGCCAGGACAGGGGTGGGAGGCTACACCTTC. Translation gives CASSARTGVGGYTF.

This chain uses TRBV21-1 with TRBJ2-7. TRBV21-1 is a pseudogene locus. CDR3 size: 11 residues. The CDR3 loop is CASRVRYEQYF. Written as DNA, the CDR3 is TGTGCCAGCAGGGTTCGGTACGAGCAGTACTTC.

In its sample, this clonotype was seen a few times. The V and J genes are TRBV29-1 and TRBJ2-1; D is perhaps TRBD2 (7 bases). The V gene's germline CDR1 is SQVTM and CDR2 ANQGSEA. The CDR3 length is 14 residues. V lost 5 bases to trimming and J lost 0 bases, with 11 bases between them. In DNA, the CDR3 is TGCAGCGTTCGGGGGGCGAGCTCCTACAATGAGCAGTTCTTC. It is translated as CSVRGASSYNEQFF.

The J gene is TRBJ1-1, the V gene TRBV6-5; weak D call: TRBD1 (5 bases). CDR3 size: 18 residues. Trimming stripped 3 bases from V and 3 bases from J, with 23 bases between. The germline V gene encodes CDR1 MNHEY and CDR2 SVGAGI. CDR3 in amino acids: CASSYGGDFEGLDTEAFF. CDR3 in DNA: TGTGCCAGCAGTTATGGGGGGGACTTTGAGGGGCTTGACACTGAAGCTTTCTTT.

This chain connects TRBV5-1 to TRBJ2-1; D is undetermined. Germline assignment: CDR1 SGHRS and CDR2 YFSETQ. The CDR3 has 13 residues. Trimming removed 3 bases from V and 6 bases from J, with 10 bases in between. DNA of the CDR3: TGCGCCAGCAGCTGGTCACACGGCAATGAGCAGTTCTTC. Its protein is CASSWSHGNEQFF.